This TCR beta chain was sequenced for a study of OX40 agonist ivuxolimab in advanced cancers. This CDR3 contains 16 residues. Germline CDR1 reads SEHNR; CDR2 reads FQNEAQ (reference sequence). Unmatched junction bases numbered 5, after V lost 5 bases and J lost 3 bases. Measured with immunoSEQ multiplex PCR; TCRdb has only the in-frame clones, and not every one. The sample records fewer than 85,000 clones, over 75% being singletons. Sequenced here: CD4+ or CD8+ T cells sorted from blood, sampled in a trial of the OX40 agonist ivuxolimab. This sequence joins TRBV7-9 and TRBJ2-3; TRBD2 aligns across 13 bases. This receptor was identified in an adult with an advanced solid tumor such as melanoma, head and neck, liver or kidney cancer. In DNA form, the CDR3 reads TGTGCCAGCAGCCCTGGGACTAGCGGGACAACAGATACGCAGTATTTT. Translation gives CASSPGTSGTTDTQYF.